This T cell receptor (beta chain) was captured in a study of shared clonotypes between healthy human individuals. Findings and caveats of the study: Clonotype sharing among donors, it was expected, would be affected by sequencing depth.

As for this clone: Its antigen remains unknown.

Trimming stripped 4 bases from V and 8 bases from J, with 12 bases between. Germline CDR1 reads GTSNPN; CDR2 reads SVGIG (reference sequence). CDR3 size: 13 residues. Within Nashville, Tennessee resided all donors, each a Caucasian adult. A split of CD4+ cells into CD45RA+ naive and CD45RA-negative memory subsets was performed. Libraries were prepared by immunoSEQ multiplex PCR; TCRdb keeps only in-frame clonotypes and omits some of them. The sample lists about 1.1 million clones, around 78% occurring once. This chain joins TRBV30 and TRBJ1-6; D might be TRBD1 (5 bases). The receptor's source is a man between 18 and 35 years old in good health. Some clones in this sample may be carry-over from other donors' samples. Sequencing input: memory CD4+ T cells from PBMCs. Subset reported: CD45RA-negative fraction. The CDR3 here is CAWKRRVDSPLHF. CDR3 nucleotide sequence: TGTGCCTGGAAACGCAGGGTTGATTCACCCCTCCACTTT.